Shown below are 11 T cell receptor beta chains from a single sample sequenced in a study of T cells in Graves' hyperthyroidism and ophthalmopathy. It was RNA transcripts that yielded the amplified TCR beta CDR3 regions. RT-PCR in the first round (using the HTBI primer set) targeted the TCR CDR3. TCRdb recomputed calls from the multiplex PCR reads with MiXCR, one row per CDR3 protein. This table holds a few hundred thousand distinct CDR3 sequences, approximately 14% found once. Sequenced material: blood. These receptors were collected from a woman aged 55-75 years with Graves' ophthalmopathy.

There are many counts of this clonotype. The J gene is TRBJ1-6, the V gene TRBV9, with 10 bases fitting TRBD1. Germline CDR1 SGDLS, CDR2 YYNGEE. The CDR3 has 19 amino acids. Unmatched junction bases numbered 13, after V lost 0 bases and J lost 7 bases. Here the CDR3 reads CASSVEVGSGTGDNSPLHF. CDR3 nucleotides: TGTGCCAGCAGCGTAGAGGTCGGTAGCGGGACAGGGGACAATTCACCCCTCCACTTT. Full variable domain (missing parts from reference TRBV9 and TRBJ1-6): DSGVTQTPKHLITATGQRVTLRCSPRSGDLSVYWYQQSLDQGLQFLIQYYNGEERAKGNILERFSAQQFPDLHSELNLSSLELGDSALYFCASSVEVGSGTGDNSPLHFGNGTRLTVT.

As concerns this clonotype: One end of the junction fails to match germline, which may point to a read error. The CDR3 protein is CASSRTGTTNTMYF. The CDR3 DNA is TGCGCCAGCAGCCGGACAGGGACGACAAACACCATGTATTTT. The chain has TRBV4-1 and TRBJ1-3; 8 bases fit TRBD1. The germline V gene encodes CDR1 MGHRA and CDR2 YSYEKL. The CDR3 is made up of 14 amino acids.

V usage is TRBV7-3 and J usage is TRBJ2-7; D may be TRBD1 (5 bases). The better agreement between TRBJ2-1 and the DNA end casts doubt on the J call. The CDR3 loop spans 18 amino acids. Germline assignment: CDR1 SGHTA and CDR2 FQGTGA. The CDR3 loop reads CASSFARGSQGGGYEQFF. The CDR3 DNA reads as TGTGCCAGCAGCTTCGCCCGTGGGTCCCAGGGCGGCGGCTACGAGCAGTTCTTC.

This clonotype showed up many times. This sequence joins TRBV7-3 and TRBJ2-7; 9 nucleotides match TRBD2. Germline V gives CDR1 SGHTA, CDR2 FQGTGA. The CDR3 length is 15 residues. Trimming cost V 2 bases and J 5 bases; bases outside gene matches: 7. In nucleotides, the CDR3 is TGTGCCAGCAGCTTAGAATTAGCGGGAGTCCACGAGCAGTACTTC. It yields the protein CASSLELAGVHEQYF.

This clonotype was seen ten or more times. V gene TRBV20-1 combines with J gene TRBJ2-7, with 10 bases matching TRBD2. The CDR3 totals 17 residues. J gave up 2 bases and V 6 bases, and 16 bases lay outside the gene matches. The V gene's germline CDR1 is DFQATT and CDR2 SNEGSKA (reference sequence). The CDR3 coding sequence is TGCAGTGCGCCCATCCCCTTCGGACTAGCGGTTCCCTACGAGCAGTACTTC. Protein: CSAPIPFGLAVPYEQYF.

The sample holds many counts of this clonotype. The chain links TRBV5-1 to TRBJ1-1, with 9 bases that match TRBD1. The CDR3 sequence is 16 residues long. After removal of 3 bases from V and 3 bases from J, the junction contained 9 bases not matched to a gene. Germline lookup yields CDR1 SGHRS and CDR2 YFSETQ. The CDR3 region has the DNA TGCGCCAGCAGCTACCCCCCGGGACAGGGTGACACTGAAGCTTTCTTT. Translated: CASSYPPGQGDTEAFF.

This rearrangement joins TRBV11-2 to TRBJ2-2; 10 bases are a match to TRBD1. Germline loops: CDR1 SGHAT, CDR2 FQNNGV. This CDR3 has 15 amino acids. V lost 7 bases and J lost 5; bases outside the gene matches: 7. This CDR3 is CASTLTGGWTGELFF. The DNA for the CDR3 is TGTGCCAGCACCTTGACAGGGGGCTGGACCGGGGAGCTGTTTTTT. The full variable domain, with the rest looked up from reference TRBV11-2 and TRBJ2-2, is EAGVAQSPRYKIIEKRQSVAFWCNPISGHATLYWYQQILGQGPKLLIQFQNNGVVDDSQLPKDRFSAERLKGVDSTLKIQPAKLEDSAVYLCASTLTGGWTGELFFGEGSRLTVL.

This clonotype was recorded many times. The CDR3 spells CSVERLAGGFLYNEQFF. The DNA for the CDR3 is TGCAGCGTTGAGCGGCTAGCGGGAGGATTCCTCTACAATGAGCAGTTCTTC. The genes are TRBV29-1 and TRBJ2-1; 11 positions match TRBD2. This CDR3 comprises 17 residues. V lost 3 bases to trimming and J lost 3 bases; unmatched junction nucleotides: 10. Germline loops: CDR1 SQVTM, CDR2 ANQGSEA.

CDR3 residues: CASSLYGGNTGELFF. The DNA of the CDR3 is TGTGCCAGCAGTTTATATGGGGGAAACACCGGGGAGCTGTTTTTT. The J gene is TRBJ2-2, the V gene TRBV28, with D possibly called TRBD1 or TRBD2 (5 bases each). V lost 1 base and J 2 bases, leaving 8 bases between the germline ends. This CDR3 has 15 amino acids. Germline V lookup: CDR1 MDHEN, CDR2 SYDVKM.

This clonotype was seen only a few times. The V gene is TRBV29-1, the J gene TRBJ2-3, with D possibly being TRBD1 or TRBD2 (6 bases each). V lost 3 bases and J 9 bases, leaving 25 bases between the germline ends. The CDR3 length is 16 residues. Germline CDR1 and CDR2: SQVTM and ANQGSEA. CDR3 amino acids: CSVEYGSGGVRGTQYF. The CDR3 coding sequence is TGCAGCGTTGAGTACGGTTCAGGAGGGGTTAGGGGGACGCAGTATTTT.

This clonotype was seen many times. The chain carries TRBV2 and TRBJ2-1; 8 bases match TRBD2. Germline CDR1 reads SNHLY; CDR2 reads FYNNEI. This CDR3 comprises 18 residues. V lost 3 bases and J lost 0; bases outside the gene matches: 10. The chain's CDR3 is CASSDRVAGLYSYNEQFF. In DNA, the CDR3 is TGTGCCAGCAGTGATAGGGTAGCGGGACTTTACTCCTACAATGAGCAGTTCTTC.